A single sample is the source of the 15 T cell receptor beta chains below, sequenced in a study of blood T cells in healthy people across ages. Using a J-beta primer mix together with a sample-barcoded 5' primer, a second PCR was run for roughly 6 to 11 cycles. TCRdb reanalysed the 5' RACE reads using MiXCR and keeps one entry per CDR3 protein. The table lists around 790,000 distinct CDR3 sequences, under 45% of them singletons. The material sequenced was blood. These TCRs come from a man in his sixties in good health.

V usage is TRBV6-2 or TRBV6-3 and J usage is TRBJ1-2, with D unclear. The V end lost 1 base, the J end lost 0 bases, and 3 bases lay between the germline ends. CDR1 is MNHEY and CDR2 is SVGEGT in the germline V gene. The CDR3 totals 13 residues. The CDR3 loop reads CASSYLANYGYTF. CDR3 in DNA: TGTGCCAGCAGTTACTTAGCTAACTATGGCTACACCTTC.

This sequence joins TRBV5-1 and TRBJ1-2; D possibly corresponds to TRBD1 (6 bases). CDR3 length: 15 residues. Per germline, CDR1 SGHRS and CDR2 YFSETQ. Trimming pared 0 bases from V and 4 bases from J, leaving 13 bases between. Written as DNA, the CDR3 is TGCGCCAGCAGCTTGGGACAGGCCTTAAGCTATGGCTACACCTTC. This encodes CASSLGQALSYGYTF. The whole variable domain, remainder taken from reference TRBV5-1 and TRBJ1-2, is KAGVTQTPRYLIKTRGQQVTLSCSPISGHRSVSWYQQTPGQGLQFLFEYFSETQRNKGNFPGRFSGRQFSNSRSEMNVSTLELGDSALYLCASSLGQALSYGYTFGSGTRLTVV.

This clonotype is judged medium-sized. A much larger clone differs from this one at a single base, so this may be a read error. The chain carries TRBV24-1 and TRBJ2-1; D call uncertain. The V end lost 2 bases, the J end lost 5 bases, and 9 bases lay between the germline ends. This CDR3 has 14 amino acids. CDR1 and CDR2 from the germline V gene are KGHDR and SFDVKD. In DNA form, the CDR3 reads TGTGCCACCAGTGATTGGGGAAGCAACAATGAGCAGTTCTTC. Encoded protein: CATSDWGSNNEQFF.

This clonotype was picked up many times. The chain recombines TRBV7-9 with TRBJ2-1; maybe TRBD2 (5 bases). Germline CDR1 reads SEHNR; CDR2 reads FQNEAQ (reference sequence). V dropped 2 bases and J dropped 8 bases, with 7 bases sitting between them. This CDR3 has 12 residues. This CDR3 is CASSLLRDEQFF. The CDR3 DNA follows: TGTGCCAGCAGCTTACTGAGGGATGAGCAGTTCTTC.

The chain employs TRBV7-9 and TRBJ2-2; the D is unclear. Germline CDR1 SEHNR, CDR2 FQNEAQ (reference sequence). CDR3 length equals 12 residues. Trimming cost V 8 bases and J 5 bases, with 9 bases left between them. The CDR3 region has the DNA TGTGCCAGCCCACACGGAACCGGGGAGCTGTTTTTT. It encodes CASPHGTGELFF.

This chain links TRBV6-2 or TRBV6-3 with TRBJ2-2; TRBD1 matches at 7 bases. The CDR3 contains 15 residues. Germline CDR1 is MNHEY and CDR2 is SVGEGT. The V segment lost 4 bases and the J segment 2 bases; nucleotides outside the gene matches: 4. CDR3 nucleotides: TGTGCCAGCAGTTGGGGACAGACAAACACCGGGGAGCTGTTTTTT. It codes for CASSWGQTNTGELFF.

There are a few counts of this clonotype. J is TRBJ1-4 and V is TRBV9; D gene unclear. The germline V and J ends were trimmed by 1 base and 3 bases, with 7 bases remaining between them. CDR3 size: 14 residues. Germline-derived CDR1 and CDR2 are SGDLS and YYNGEE. The DNA for the CDR3 is TGTGCCAGCAGCGTACGCGGATCTAATGAAAAACTGTTTTTT. This encodes CASSVRGSNEKLFF.

This clonotype was counted a few times. This chain uses TRBV6-5 with TRBJ2-3; D might be TRBD2 (6 bases). The V and J ends lost 6 bases and 4 bases respectively, with 20 bases between them. The germline gives CDR1 MNHEY, CDR2 SVGAGI. The CDR3 loop spans 16 amino acids. CDR3 residues: CASSRPGPPSADTQYF. For the CDR3, the DNA is TGTGCCAGCAGCCGTCCGGGACCCCCTAGCGCAGATACGCAGTATTTT.

This clonotype was recorded once. The J gene is TRBJ1-6, the V gene TRBV28; D remains ambiguous. The V and J ends lost 10 bases and 7 bases respectively, with 14 bases between them. This CDR3 contains 13 residues. CDR1 and CDR2 (germline): MDHEN, SYDVKM. This CDR3 reads CATTALTNSPLHF. The CDR3 DNA reads as TGTGCCACCACAGCCCTCACGAATTCACCCCTCCACTTT.

This rearrangement joins TRBV21-1 to TRBJ2-7; the listed D gene, TRBD1, was not tested against the DNA. TRBV21-1 is a pseudogene segment. This CDR3 contains 18 residues. CDR3 bases: TGTGCCAGCAGCAATCCCCTGGGAGAGAGCGGGCAGACCTACGAGCAGTACTTC. This codes for CASSNPLGESGQTYEQYF.

The chain uses TRBV7-3 and TRBJ2-3; D perhaps matches TRBD2 (7 bases). This CDR3 spans 17 amino acids. The V end lost 1 base, the J end lost 3 bases, and 17 bases lay between the germline ends. Germline V gene lookup returns CDR1 SGHTA and CDR2 FQGTGA. The CDR3 DNA is TGTGCCAGCAGCTTAAACAGGGACTACTCACGGACAGATACGCAGTATTTT. It encodes CASSLNRDYSRTDTQYF.

This chain joins TRBV7-2 and TRBJ1-2; D is undetermined. Germline V lookup: CDR1 SGHTA, CDR2 FQGNSA. There are 14 residues in the CDR3. Trimming pared 0 bases from V and 4 bases from J, leaving 9 bases between. The chain's CDR3 is CASSLATTVYGYTF. The CDR3, as DNA: TGTGCCAGCAGCTTAGCGACGACGGTCTATGGCTACACCTTC.

This clonotype was picked up a small number of times. The genes are TRBV15 and TRBJ2-7; D may be TRBD1 (5 bases). Germline CDR1 LNHNV, CDR2 YYDKDF (reference sequence). The CDR3 is 12 amino acids. Trimming stripped 5 bases from V and 3 bases from J, with 8 bases between. CDR3 DNA sequence: TGTGCCACCAGCGACACAGGCTACGAGCAGTACTTC. It yields the protein CATSDTGYEQYF.

The CDR3 here is CASSLDGADSPIKNIQYF. The CDR3 region has the DNA TGTGCCAGCAGCTTAGACGGGGCGGACTCTCCCATCAAAAACATTCAGTACTTC. The chain couples TRBV7-2 to TRBJ2-7; possibly TRBD1 or TRBD2 for D (5 bases each). The last part of the DNA fits TRBJ2-4 better; the J call may be wrong. The CDR3 length is 18 residues. Germline CDR1 SGHTA, CDR2 FQGNSA.

This chain uses TRBV20-1 with TRBJ2-5, with D possibly TRBD1 on 5 matching bases. CDR1 and CDR2 from the germline V gene are DFQATT and SNEGSKA (reference sequence). The V end was cut by 7 bases, the J end by 2 bases, with 14 bases between. CDR3 length: 13 residues. The CDR3 DNA is TGCAGTGACGGAGCAGGGCATCAAGAGACCCAGTACTTC. Its protein is CSDGAGHQETQYF.